The clone carrying this T cell receptor beta chain was counted many times. Building of the TCR beta libraries involved iRepertoire HTBI primers and Arm-PCR of CDR3 regions. Each CDR3 protein is one row after TCRdb ran MiXCR on the multiplex PCR reads. The table shows more than 450,000 distinct CDR3 sequences, with about 16% occurring only once. J lost 1 base, V lost 2 bases, and 6 bases had no gene match. The CDR3 totals 16 residues. Germline V gives CDR1 MNHEY, CDR2 SMNVEV (reference sequence). Described time point: newly diagnosed GD, antithyroid drugs for less than 3 months. The TCR library used RNA extracted from PBMCs. The sample originates from a study of regulatory T cells in long-lasting Graves disease. Separately, the same data were catalogued under a study of T cells in Graves' hyperthyroidism and ophthalmopathy.

This receptor was taken from a man in his forties or fifties with Graves disease. The source material was peripheral blood mononuclear cells (PBMCs), sampled at new diagnosis, from a patient treated with antithyroid drugs. The chain couples TRBV27 to TRBJ2-7, with 9 bases lining up with TRBD1. The CDR3 spells CASSLKFGTGSYEQYF. Written as DNA, the CDR3 is TGTGCCAGCAGTTTAAAGTTCGGGACAGGGTCCTACGAGCAGTACTTC.